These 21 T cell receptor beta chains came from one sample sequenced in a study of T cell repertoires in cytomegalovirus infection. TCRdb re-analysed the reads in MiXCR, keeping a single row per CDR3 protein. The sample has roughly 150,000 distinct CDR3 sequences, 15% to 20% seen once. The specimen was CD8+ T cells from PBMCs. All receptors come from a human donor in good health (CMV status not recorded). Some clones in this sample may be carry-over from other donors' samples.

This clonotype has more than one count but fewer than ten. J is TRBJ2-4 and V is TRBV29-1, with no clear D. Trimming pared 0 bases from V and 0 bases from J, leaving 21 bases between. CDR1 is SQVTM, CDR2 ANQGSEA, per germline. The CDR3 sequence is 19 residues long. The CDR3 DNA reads TGCAGCGTTGAAGAACCGGGTCCTCCCCAACCACTAGCCAAAAACATTCAGTACTTC. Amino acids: CSVEEPGPPQPLAKNIQYF.

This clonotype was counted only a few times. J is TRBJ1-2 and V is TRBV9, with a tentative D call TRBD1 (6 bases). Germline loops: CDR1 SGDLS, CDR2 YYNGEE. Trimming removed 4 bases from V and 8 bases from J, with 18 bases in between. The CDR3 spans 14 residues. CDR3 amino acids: CASSTRTGRDGYTF. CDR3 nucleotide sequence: TGTGCCAGCAGCACTCGCACAGGGAGGGACGGCTACACCTTC. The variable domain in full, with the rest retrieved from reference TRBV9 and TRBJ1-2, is DSGVTQTPKHLITATGQRVTLRCSPRSGDLSVYWYQQSLDQGLQFLIQYYNGEERAKGNILERFSAQQFPDLHSELNLSSLELGDSALYFCASSTRTGRDGYTFGSGTRLTVV.

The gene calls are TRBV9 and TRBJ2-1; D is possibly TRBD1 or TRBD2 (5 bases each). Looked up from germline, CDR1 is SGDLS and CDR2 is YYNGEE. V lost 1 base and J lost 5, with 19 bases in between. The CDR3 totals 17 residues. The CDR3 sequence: CASSVTQGAKAHNEQFF. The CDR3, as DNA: TGTGCCAGCAGCGTAACCCAGGGAGCCAAGGCGCACAATGAGCAGTTCTTC.

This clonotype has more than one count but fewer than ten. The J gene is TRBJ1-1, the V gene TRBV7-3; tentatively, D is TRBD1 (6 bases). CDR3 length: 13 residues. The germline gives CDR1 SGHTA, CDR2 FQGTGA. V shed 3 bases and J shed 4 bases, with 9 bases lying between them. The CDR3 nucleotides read TGTGCCAGCAGCTTTGGGACATCCACTGAAGCTTTCTTT. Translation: CASSFGTSTEAFF.

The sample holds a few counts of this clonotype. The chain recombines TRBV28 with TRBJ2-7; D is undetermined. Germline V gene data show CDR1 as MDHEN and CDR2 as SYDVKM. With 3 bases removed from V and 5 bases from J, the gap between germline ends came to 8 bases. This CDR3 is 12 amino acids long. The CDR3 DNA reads TGTGCCAGCAGTTTCTCGGCGGACGAGCAGTACTTC. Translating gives CASSFSADEQYF.

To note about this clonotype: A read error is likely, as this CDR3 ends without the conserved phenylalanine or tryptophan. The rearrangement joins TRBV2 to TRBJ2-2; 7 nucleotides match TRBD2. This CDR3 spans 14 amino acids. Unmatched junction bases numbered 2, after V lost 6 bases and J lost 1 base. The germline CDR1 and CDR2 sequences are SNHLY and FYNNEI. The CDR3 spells CASRVAGNTGELFL. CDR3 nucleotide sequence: TGTGCCAGCAGGGTAGCGGGGAACACCGGGGAGCTGTTTCTT.

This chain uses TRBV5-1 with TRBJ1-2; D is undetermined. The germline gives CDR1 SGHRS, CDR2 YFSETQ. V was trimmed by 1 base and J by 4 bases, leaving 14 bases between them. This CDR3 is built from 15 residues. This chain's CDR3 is CASSLNRDARYGYTF. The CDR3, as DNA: TGCGCCAGCAGCTTGAACCGGGATGCCCGCTATGGCTACACCTTC.

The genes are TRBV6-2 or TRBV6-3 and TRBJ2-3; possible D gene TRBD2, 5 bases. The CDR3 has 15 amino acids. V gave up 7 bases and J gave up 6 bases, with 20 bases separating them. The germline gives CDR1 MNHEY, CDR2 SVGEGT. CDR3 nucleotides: TGTGCCAGCACCGCGGGCCTTGACTACGTCGATACGCAGTATTTT. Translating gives CASTAGLDYVDTQYF.

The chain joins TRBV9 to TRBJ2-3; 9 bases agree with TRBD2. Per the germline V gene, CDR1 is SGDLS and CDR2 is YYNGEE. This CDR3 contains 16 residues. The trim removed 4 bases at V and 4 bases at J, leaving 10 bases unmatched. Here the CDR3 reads CASSPPRREGADTQYF. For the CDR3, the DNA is TGTGCCAGCAGCCCTCCCCGGCGGGAGGGAGCAGATACGCAGTATTTT. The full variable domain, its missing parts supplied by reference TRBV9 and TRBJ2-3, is DSGVTQTPKHLITATGQRVTLRCSPRSGDLSVYWYQQSLDQGLQFLIQYYNGEERAKGNILERFSAQQFPDLHSELNLSSLELGDSALYFCASSPPRREGADTQYFGPGTRLTVL.

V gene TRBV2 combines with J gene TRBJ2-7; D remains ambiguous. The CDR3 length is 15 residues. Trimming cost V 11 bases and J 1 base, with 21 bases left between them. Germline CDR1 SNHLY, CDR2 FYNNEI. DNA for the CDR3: TGTGCCTGTCGCCCCCCCAGGAAACCATCCTACGAGCAGTACTTC. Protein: CACRPPRKPSYEQYF.

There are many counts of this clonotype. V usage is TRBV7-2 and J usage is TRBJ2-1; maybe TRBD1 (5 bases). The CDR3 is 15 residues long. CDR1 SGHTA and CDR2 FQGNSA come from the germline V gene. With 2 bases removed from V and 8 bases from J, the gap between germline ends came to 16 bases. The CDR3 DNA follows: TGTGCCAGCAGCTTAAGGGGTCCAGGGCACGATGAGCAGTTCTTC. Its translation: CASSLRGPGHDEQFF.

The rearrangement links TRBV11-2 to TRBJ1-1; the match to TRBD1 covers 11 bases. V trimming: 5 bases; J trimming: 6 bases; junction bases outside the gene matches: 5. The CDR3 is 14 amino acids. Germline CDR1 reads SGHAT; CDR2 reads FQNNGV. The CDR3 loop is CASSPRTGGSEAFF. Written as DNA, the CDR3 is TGTGCCAGCAGCCCCAGGACAGGGGGCTCTGAAGCTTTCTTT.

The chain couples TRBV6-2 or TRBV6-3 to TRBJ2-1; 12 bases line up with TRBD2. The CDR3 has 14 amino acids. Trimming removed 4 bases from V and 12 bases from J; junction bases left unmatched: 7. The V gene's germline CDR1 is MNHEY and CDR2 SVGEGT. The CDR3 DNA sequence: TGTGCCAGCAGTTCCGCCGGACTAGCGGGAATGCAGTTCTTC. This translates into CASSSAGLAGMQFF.

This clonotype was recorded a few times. CDR3: CASTRGTGGRSGELFF. In DNA, the CDR3 is TGTGCCAGCACCAGGGGCACAGGGGGCCGAAGCGGGGAGCTGTTTTTT. The chain employs TRBV11-2 and TRBJ2-2; the match to TRBD1 covers 9 bases. This CDR3 comprises 16 residues. The V gene end was trimmed by 7 bases and the J gene end by 7 bases; junction bases not matched to a gene: 13. CDR1 SGHAT and CDR2 FQNNGV come from the germline V gene.

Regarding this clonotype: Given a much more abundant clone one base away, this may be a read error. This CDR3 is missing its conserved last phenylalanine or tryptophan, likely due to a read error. DNA for the CDR3: TGTGCCAGCAGTCCCACTCCAGGTAACACTGAAGCTTTCTTA. It yields the protein CASSPTPGNTEAFL. The chain couples TRBV2 to TRBJ1-1; no firm D call. CDR3 length: 14 amino acids. V lost 5 bases, J lost 2 bases, and 12 bases lay in between. Germline assignment: CDR1 SNHLY and CDR2 FYNNEI.

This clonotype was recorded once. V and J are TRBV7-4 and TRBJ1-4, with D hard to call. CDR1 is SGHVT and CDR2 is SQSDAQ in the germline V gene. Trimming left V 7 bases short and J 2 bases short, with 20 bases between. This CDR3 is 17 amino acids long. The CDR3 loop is CASTPGGWVITNEKLFF. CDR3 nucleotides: TGTGCCAGCACGCCGGGAGGGTGGGTTATCACTAATGAAAAACTGTTTTTT.

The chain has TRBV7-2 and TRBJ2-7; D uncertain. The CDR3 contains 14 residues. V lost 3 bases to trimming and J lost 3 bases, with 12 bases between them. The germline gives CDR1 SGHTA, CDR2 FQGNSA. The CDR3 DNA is TGTGCCAGCAGCTTTTTCCCCCGGATCTACGAGCAGTACTTC. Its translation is CASSFFPRIYEQYF.

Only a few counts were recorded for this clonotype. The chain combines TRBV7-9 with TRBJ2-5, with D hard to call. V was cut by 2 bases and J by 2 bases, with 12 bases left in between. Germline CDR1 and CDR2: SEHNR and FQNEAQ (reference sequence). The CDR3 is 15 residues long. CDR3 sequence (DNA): TGTGCCAGCAGCTTACCCCGGACGGCACAAGAGACCCAGTACTTC. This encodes CASSLPRTAQETQYF. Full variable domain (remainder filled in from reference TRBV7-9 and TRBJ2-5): DTGVSQNPRHKITKRGQNVTFRCDPISEHNRLYWYRQTLGQGPEFLTYFQNEAQLEKSRLLSDRFSAERPKGSFSTLEIQRTEQGDSAMYLCASSLPRTAQETQYFGPGTRLLVL.

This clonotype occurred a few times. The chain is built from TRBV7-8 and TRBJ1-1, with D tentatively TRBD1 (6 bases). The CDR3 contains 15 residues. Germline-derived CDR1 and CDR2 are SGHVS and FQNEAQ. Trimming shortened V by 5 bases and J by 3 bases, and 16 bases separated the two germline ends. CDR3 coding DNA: TGTGCCAGCAGCACCTACCGGTCAGGGGACACTGAAGCTTTCTTT. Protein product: CASSTYRSGDTEAFF.

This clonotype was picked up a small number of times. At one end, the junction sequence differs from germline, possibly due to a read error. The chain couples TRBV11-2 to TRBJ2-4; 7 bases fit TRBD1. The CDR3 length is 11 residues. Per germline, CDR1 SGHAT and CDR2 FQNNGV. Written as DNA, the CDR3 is TGTGCCAGCAGCAAGATGGACAGGTGGAACTTC. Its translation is CASSKMDRWNF. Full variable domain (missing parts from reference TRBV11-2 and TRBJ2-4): EAGVAQSPRYKIIEKRQSVAFWCNPISGHATLYWYQQILGQGPKLLIQFQNNGVVDDSQLPKDRFSAERLKGVDSTLKIQPAKLEDSAVYLCASSKMDRWNFGAGTRLSVL.

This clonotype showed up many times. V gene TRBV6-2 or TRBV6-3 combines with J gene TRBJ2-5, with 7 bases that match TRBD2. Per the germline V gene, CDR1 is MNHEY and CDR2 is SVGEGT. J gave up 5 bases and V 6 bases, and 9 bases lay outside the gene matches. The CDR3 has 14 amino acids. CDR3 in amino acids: CASSAGVLAETQYF. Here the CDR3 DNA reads TGTGCCAGCAGCGCGGGAGTTCTAGCGGAGACCCAGTACTTC.